Described below is a single TCR beta chain sequence and its context. Antigen specificity is unknown. With 60 Vbeta and 13 Jbeta primers, the PCR was carried out. Profiling relied on immunoSEQ multiplex PCR, and the TCRdb table lists in-frame clones only, not all of them. Of some 210,000 clones detected, around four fifths appear once; the ten largest clones hold 3.8%. This entry is derived from a study of cytomegalovirus exposure and HLA in healthy donors. This CDR3 has 15 amino acids. CDR1 is SGHRS and CDR2 is YFSETQ in the germline V gene. Germline trimming cut 2 bases from V and 1 base from J; bases unmatched to any gene: 6. General study results and limits: In a later analysis, a missense DCLRE1C variant was linked to TCR beta V- and J-gene trimming. Rarity held for most TCR sequences, but there were some public TCRs that occurred in many donors.

This sequence originates from a male donor in good health and CMV-seronegative. The sample consisted of PBMCs. The chain recombines TRBV5-1 with TRBJ2-7, with 7 bases that match TRBD2. The CDR3: CASSLRGSSSYEQYF. CDR3 nucleotides: TGCGCCAGCAGCTTACGCGGGAGCTCTTCCTACGAGCAGTACTTC.